Listed here are 4 T cell receptor beta chains from one sample, sequenced in a study of blood T cell repertoires in COVID-19. Assay: immunoSEQ multiplex PCR; the TCRdb copy retains only in-frame clones and omits some. The sample has about 350,000 clones; about 88% are singletons. The specimen was peripheral blood. Receptor source: an older woman with COVID-19, enrolled during active disease.

The chain combines TRBV3-1 (or the pseudogene TRBV3-2) with TRBJ1-5; D gene ambiguous. CDR1 and CDR2 (germline): LGHDT, YNNKEL (reference sequence). The V end was cut by 1 base, the J end by 3 bases, with 4 bases between. The CDR3 sequence is 13 residues long. The CDR3 loop is CASSQAFNQPQHF. CDR3 nucleotide sequence: TGTGCCAGCAGCCAAGCGTTCAATCAGCCCCAGCATTTT.

The chain joins TRBV6-6 to TRBJ2-7; D remains ambiguous. Germline-derived CDR1 and CDR2 are MNHNY and SVGAGI (reference sequence). The CDR3 is made up of 15 amino acids. Trimming left V 2 bases short and J 3 bases short, with 14 bases between. The DNA for the CDR3 is TGTGCCAGCAGTTACGCAGAGACACACCTCTACGAGCAGTACTTC. It encodes CASSYAETHLYEQYF.

This rearrangement joins TRBV10-3 to TRBJ2-1; 8 nucleotides align to TRBD2. The CDR3 has 15 residues. V trimming: 7 bases; J trimming: 9 bases; junction bases outside the gene matches: 14. The germline gives CDR1 ENHRY, CDR2 SYGVKD. The CDR3 sequence is CAIKTNSGGPSEQFF. CDR3 DNA: TGTGCCATCAAGACAAACTCGGGGGGGCCCAGTGAGCAGTTCTTC.

The rearrangement uses TRBV11-2 and TRBJ2-1, with 8 positions matching TRBD1. CDR3 size: 15 residues. CDR1 and CDR2 (germline): SGHAT, FQNNGV. Germline trimming cut 7 bases from V and 5 bases from J; bases unmatched to any gene: 10. The CDR3 reads CASTEGQGANNEQFF. The CDR3 DNA sequence: TGTGCCAGCACCGAGGGGCAGGGGGCAAACAATGAGCAGTTCTTC.